This is a list of T cell receptor beta chains from one sample in a study of cytomegalovirus exposure and HLA in healthy donors. The table came from immunoSEQ multiplex PCR; TCRdb's copy has only in-frame clones and leaves some out. The sample records 100,000 to 150,000 clones, roughly 89% being singletons. Sequenced: PBMCs. The receptors come from a man aged 25-45 years in good health and CMV-seronegative. The CDR3 runs from the conserved cysteine through the conserved F or W. Fields, in order: CDR3 protein, CDR3 DNA, J gene, clone size, D gene, V gene. D genes are given only for firm matches. Clone size, where shown, is once, few, many, or a class for clones that have expanded.

CDR3aa: CASSLTSGGYNEQFF; CDR3nt: TGTGCCAGCAGCTTGACTAGCGGGGGATACAATGAGCAGTTCTTC; j_gene: TRBJ2-1; abundance: NA; d_gene: TRBD2; v_gene: TRBV5-5
CDR3aa: CASSTRGFRYGYTF; CDR3nt: TGTGCCAGCAGCACCAGGGGGTTCCGCTATGGCTACACCTTC; j_gene: TRBJ1-2; abundance: once; d_gene: TRBD1; v_gene: TRBV5-4
CDR3aa: CASSPPAGARGRRSTDTQYF; CDR3nt: TGTGCCAGCAGCCCACCGGCCGGGGCGCGGGGGCGCCGGTCCACAGATACGCAGTATTTT; j_gene: TRBJ2-3; abundance: NA; d_gene: NA; v_gene: TRBV9
CDR3aa: CASSLRGRGVNTEAFF; CDR3nt: TGTGCCAGCAGCTTGAGAGGGCGAGGCGTGAACACTGAAGCTTTCTTT; j_gene: TRBJ1-1; abundance: NA; d_gene: NA; v_gene: TRBV5-4
CDR3aa: CASSQDWRTGNTIYF; CDR3nt: TGCGCCAGCAGCCAAGATTGGCGGACTGGAAACACCATATATTTT; j_gene: TRBJ1-3; abundance: NA; d_gene: NA; v_gene: TRBV4-3
CDR3aa: CASSTDRSSYNEQFF; CDR3nt: TGTGCCAGCAGCACTGACAGGAGCTCCTACAATGAGCAGTTCTTC; j_gene: TRBJ2-1; abundance: NA; d_gene: NA; v_gene: TRBV7-2
CDR3aa: CAISEPQGAVLAYGYTF; CDR3nt: TGTGCCATCAGTGAGCCTCAGGGGGCAGTTCTGGCCTATGGCTACACCTTC; j_gene: TRBJ1-2; abundance: NA; d_gene: TRBD1; v_gene: TRBV10-3
CDR3aa: CASSRGSGGPYEQYF; CDR3nt: TGTGCCAGCTCAAGAGGTAGCGGGGGCCCCTACGAGCAGTACTTC; j_gene: TRBJ2-7; abundance: NA; d_gene: TRBD2; v_gene: TRBV18
CDR3aa: CASSAQGYGYTF; CDR3nt: TGTGCCAGCAGCGCGCAGGGGTATGGCTACACCTTC; j_gene: TRBJ1-2; abundance: NA; d_gene: NA; v_gene: TRBV11-2
CDR3aa: CASSPGLARTGELFF; CDR3nt: TGTGCCAGCAGTCCCGGACTAGCCCGAACCGGGGAGCTGTTTTTT; j_gene: TRBJ2-2; abundance: many; d_gene: TRBD2; v_gene: TRBV28
CDR3aa: CSVAPGNTEAFF; CDR3nt: TGCAGCGTTGCACCGGGGAACACTGAAGCTTTCTTT; j_gene: TRBJ1-1; abundance: NA; d_gene: NA; v_gene: TRBV29-1
CDR3aa: CASRPGQYSNQPQHF; CDR3nt: TGTGCCAGCAGGCCGGGACAGTATAGCAATCAGCCCCAGCATTTT; j_gene: TRBJ1-5; abundance: NA; d_gene: NA; v_gene: TRBV21-1
CDR3aa: CASSQGPGDEAFF; CDR3nt: TGCGCCAGCAGCCAAGGTCCGGGAGACGAAGCTTTCTTT; j_gene: TRBJ1-1; abundance: NA; d_gene: NA; v_gene: TRBV4-1
CDR3aa: CASSLDRGSADTQYF; CDR3nt: TGCGCCAGCAGCTTGGACAGGGGATCGGCAGATACGCAGTATTTT; j_gene: TRBJ2-3; abundance: NA; d_gene: TRBD1; v_gene: TRBV5-1
CDR3aa: CASSPQGEAYEQYF; CDR3nt: TGTGCCAGCAGCCCTCAGGGTGAAGCCTACGAGCAGTACTTC; j_gene: TRBJ2-7; abundance: NA; d_gene: NA; v_gene: TRBV28
CDR3aa: CASSYGGGLNEKLFF; CDR3nt: TGTGCCAGCAGTTACGGTGGAGGGCTAAATGAAAAACTGTTTTTT; j_gene: TRBJ1-4; abundance: NA; d_gene: NA; v_gene: TRBV6-5
CDR3aa: CASRPNINYGYTF; CDR3nt: TGTGCCAGCAGACCCAACATTAACTATGGCTACACCTTC; j_gene: TRBJ1-2; abundance: once; d_gene: NA; v_gene: TRBV6-1
CDR3aa: CAISGGRFEAFF; CDR3nt: TGTGCCATCAGTGGGGGCAGATTTGAAGCTTTCTTT; j_gene: TRBJ1-1; abundance: NA; d_gene: NA; v_gene: TRBV10-3
CDR3aa: CASSPPLGQGGNQPQHF; CDR3nt: TGTGCCAGCAGCCCACCCCTAGGACAGGGGGGAAATCAGCCCCAGCATTTT; j_gene: TRBJ1-5; abundance: NA; d_gene: TRBD1; v_gene: TRBV4-2
CDR3aa: CASSLEGGEQYF; CDR3nt: TGTGCCAGCAGCTTAGAAGGGGGCGAGCAGTACTTC; j_gene: TRBJ2-7; abundance: NA; d_gene: NA; v_gene: TRBV7-8
CDR3aa: CASSVVQGRPEAFF; CDR3nt: TGTGCCAGCAGTGTAGTACAGGGACGCCCTGAAGCTTTCTTT; j_gene: TRBJ1-1; abundance: once; d_gene: NA; v_gene: TRBV6-1
CDR3aa: CASIEQGYYNSPLHF; CDR3nt: TGTGCCAGCATCGAACAGGGGTACTATAATTCACCCCTCCACTTT; j_gene: TRBJ1-6; abundance: once; d_gene: TRBD1; v_gene: TRBV28
CDR3aa: CASSEQAWDTIYF; CDR3nt: TGTGCCAGCAGTGAACAGGCTTGGGACACCATATATTTT; j_gene: TRBJ1-3; abundance: NA; d_gene: NA; v_gene: TRBV28
CDR3aa: CASRPTGLSEQFF; CDR3nt: TGTGCCAGCAGACCAACCGGACTAAGTGAGCAGTTCTTC; j_gene: TRBJ2-1; abundance: NA; d_gene: NA; v_gene: TRBV7-9
CDR3aa: CASSLLGQKANTEAFF; CDR3nt: TGTGCCAGCTCACTCTTGGGACAGAAAGCGAACACTGAAGCTTTCTTT; j_gene: TRBJ1-1; abundance: NA; d_gene: TRBD1; v_gene: TRBV18
CDR3aa: CASSLSRIHEQYF; CDR3nt: TGTGCCAGCTCACTGTCTAGAATCCACGAGCAGTACTTC; j_gene: TRBJ2-7; abundance: NA; d_gene: NA; v_gene: TRBV18
CDR3aa: CASSLGQIYTGELFF; CDR3nt: TGCGCCAGCAGCTTGGGACAGATCTACACCGGGGAGCTGTTTTTT; j_gene: TRBJ2-2; abundance: NA; d_gene: NA; v_gene: TRBV5-1
CDR3aa: CASSLGTSGGAGIETQYF; CDR3nt: TGTGCCAGCAGCTTGGGGACTAGCGGGGGGGCCGGAATAGAGACCCAGTACTTC; j_gene: TRBJ2-5; abundance: NA; d_gene: TRBD2; v_gene: TRBV5-4
CDR3aa: CASSVALGDGNTIYF; CDR3nt: TGTGCCAGCAGCGTAGCTCTAGGGGATGGAAACACCATATATTTT; j_gene: TRBJ1-3; abundance: NA; d_gene: NA; v_gene: TRBV9
CDR3aa: CAISDLDSFNEQFF; CDR3nt: TGTGCCATCAGTGATTTAGACTCATTCAATGAGCAGTTCTTC; j_gene: TRBJ2-1; abundance: NA; d_gene: NA; v_gene: TRBV10-3
CDR3aa: CASSMTGARTEKLFF; CDR3nt: TGTGCCAGTAGTATGACAGGGGCGCGGACTGAAAAACTGTTTTTT; j_gene: TRBJ1-4; abundance: NA; d_gene: TRBD1; v_gene: TRBV19
CDR3aa: CASSESGSYNEQFF; CDR3nt: TGCGCCAGCAGTGAGTCGGGGAGCTACAATGAGCAGTTCTTC; j_gene: TRBJ2-1; abundance: NA; d_gene: NA; v_gene: TRBV10-2
CDR3aa: CASSDWEVRNEQFF; CDR3nt: TGTGCCAGCAGTGACTGGGAGGTACGCAATGAGCAGTTCTTC; j_gene: TRBJ2-1; abundance: NA; d_gene: NA; v_gene: TRBV2
CDR3aa: CASNKGAENQPQHF; CDR3nt: TGTGCCAGTAACAAGGGAGCAGAGAATCAGCCCCAGCATTTT; j_gene: TRBJ1-5; abundance: NA; d_gene: NA; v_gene: TRBV19
CDR3aa: CASSDSLGYNQPQHF; CDR3nt: TGTGCCAGCAGTGATAGCCTCGGTTACAATCAGCCCCAGCATTTT; j_gene: TRBJ1-5; abundance: many; d_gene: NA; v_gene: TRBV6-1
CDR3aa: CASSLQGASGGYTF; CDR3nt: TGTGCCAGCAGCCTACAGGGGGCGTCTGGTGGCTACACCTTC; j_gene: TRBJ1-2; abundance: NA; d_gene: TRBD1; v_gene: TRBV6-4
CDR3aa: CASSSTGGADTQYF; CDR3nt: TGTGCCAGCAGCTCGACCGGAGGGGCAGATACGCAGTATTTT; j_gene: TRBJ2-3; abundance: NA; d_gene: NA; v_gene: TRBV7-7
CDR3aa: CASSPDRENYGYTF; CDR3nt: TGTGCCAGCTCACCGGACAGGGAGAACTATGGCTACACCTTC; j_gene: TRBJ1-2; abundance: few; d_gene: TRBD1; v_gene: TRBV18
CDR3aa: CASSSPGQSYEQYF; CDR3nt: TGTGCCAGCAGTTCTCCGGGACAGTCCTACGAGCAGTACTTC; j_gene: TRBJ2-7; abundance: NA; d_gene: TRBD1; v_gene: TRBV27
CDR3aa: CASSEDPGQGSGVETQYF; CDR3nt: TGTGCCAGCTCAGAGGACCCGGGACAGGGGAGTGGGGTAGAGACCCAGTACTTC; j_gene: TRBJ2-5; abundance: NA; d_gene: TRBD1; v_gene: TRBV18
CDR3aa: CAISESWQGALTGELFF; CDR3nt: TGTGCCATCAGTGAGAGTTGGCAGGGGGCGCTCACCGGGGAGCTGTTTTTT; j_gene: TRBJ2-2; abundance: NA; d_gene: TRBD1; v_gene: TRBV10-3
CDR3aa: CASSSLLAGYTDTQYF; CDR3nt: TGTGCCAGCAGTTCACTACTAGCGGGGTACACAGATACGCAGTATTTT; j_gene: TRBJ2-3; abundance: NA; d_gene: TRBD2; v_gene: TRBV6-5
CDR3aa: CASSIGQGQETQYF; CDR3nt: TGCGCCAGCAGCATAGGACAGGGCCAAGAGACCCAGTACTTC; j_gene: TRBJ2-5; abundance: once; d_gene: TRBD1; v_gene: TRBV5-1
CDR3aa: CASSFGRSYGYTF; CDR3nt: TGTGCCAGCAGTTTCGGGAGATCCTATGGCTACACCTTC; j_gene: TRBJ1-2; abundance: NA; d_gene: NA; v_gene: TRBV27
CDR3aa: CASSRPRAGGNPGELFF; CDR3nt: TGTGCCAGCAGCCGCCCTCGGGCAGGGGGAAACCCCGGGGAGCTGTTTTTT; j_gene: TRBJ2-2; abundance: NA; d_gene: TRBD1; v_gene: TRBV11-3
CDR3aa: CASRNTGGLGNTIYF; CDR3nt: TGTGCCAGCAGAAATACAGGGGGCTTGGGAAACACCATATATTTT; j_gene: TRBJ1-3; abundance: NA; d_gene: TRBD1; v_gene: TRBV2
CDR3aa: CASSQETGFGELFF; CDR3nt: TGTGCCAGCAGCCAAGAGACAGGGTTCGGGGAGCTGTTTTTT; j_gene: TRBJ2-2; abundance: NA; d_gene: TRBD1; v_gene: TRBV4-2
CDR3aa: CASSLPDRQNSPLHF; CDR3nt: TGCGCCAGCAGCTTACCGGACAGGCAGAATTCACCCCTCCACTTT; j_gene: TRBJ1-6; abundance: NA; d_gene: TRBD1; v_gene: TRBV5-1
CDR3aa: CASSQGFTEAYEQYF; CDR3nt: TGCGCCAGCAGCCAAGGTTTCACTGAGGCCTACGAGCAGTACTTC; j_gene: TRBJ2-7; abundance: NA; d_gene: NA; v_gene: TRBV4-1
CDR3aa: CARSREDFHEQYF; CDR3nt: TGTGCCAGAAGCCGGGAAGATTTCCACGAGCAGTACTTC; j_gene: TRBJ2-7; abundance: NA; d_gene: NA; v_gene: TRBV5-3
CDR3aa: CAIGGSSFTDTQYF; CDR3nt: TGTGCCATCGGGGGGTCCAGCTTCACAGATACGCAGTATTTT; j_gene: TRBJ2-3; abundance: NA; d_gene: NA; v_gene: TRBV10-3
CDR3aa: CASSAGQGSSGANVLTF; CDR3nt: TGTGCCAGCAGCGCGGGACAGGGCTCTTCTGGGGCCAACGTCCTGACTTTC; j_gene: TRBJ2-6; abundance: NA; d_gene: TRBD1; v_gene: TRBV7-9
CDR3aa: CASNLQGSNEKLFF; CDR3nt: TGTGCCAGCAATTTACAGGGGTCTAATGAAAAACTGTTTTTT; j_gene: TRBJ1-4; abundance: NA; d_gene: TRBD1; v_gene: TRBV2
CDR3aa: CASRDGSGYGYTF; CDR3nt: TGTGCCAGCAGGGACGGGAGTGGCTATGGCTACACCTTC; j_gene: TRBJ1-2; abundance: NA; d_gene: NA; v_gene: TRBV6-5
CDR3aa: CASSLKSFFGPRGTGELFF; CDR3nt: TGTGCCAGCAGCTTAAAGAGTTTCTTTGGACCCCGGGGCACCGGGGAGCTGTTTTTT; j_gene: TRBJ2-2; abundance: NA; d_gene: NA; v_gene: TRBV7-9
CDR3aa: CASSSPGTANYGYTF; CDR3nt: TGTGCCAGCAGTTCGCCTGGGACAGCGAACTATGGCTACACCTTC; j_gene: TRBJ1-2; abundance: NA; d_gene: TRBD1; v_gene: TRBV28
CDR3aa: CASSRKSHRYNEQFF; CDR3nt: TGTGCCAGCAGCCGAAAGAGCCACCGCTACAATGAGCAGTTCTTC; j_gene: TRBJ2-1; abundance: NA; d_gene: NA; v_gene: TRBV7-9
CDR3aa: CASSQDKGHPNTEAFF; CDR3nt: TGCGCCAGCAGCCAAGATAAGGGGCACCCCAACACTGAAGCTTTCTTT; j_gene: TRBJ1-1; abundance: NA; d_gene: NA; v_gene: TRBV4-3
CDR3aa: CASSFSRNEKLFF; CDR3nt: TGTGCCAGCAGCTTCTCCCGGAATGAAAAACTGTTTTTT; j_gene: TRBJ1-4; abundance: once; d_gene: NA; v_gene: TRBV13
CDR3aa: CASSPPRNTEAFF; CDR3nt: TGTGCCAGCTCACCCCCCCGGAACACTGAAGCTTTCTTT; j_gene: TRBJ1-1; abundance: NA; d_gene: NA; v_gene: TRBV18